These 20 T cell receptor beta chains came from one sample sequenced in a study of T cells in localized non-small cell lung cancer. Clones were read by immunoSEQ multiplex PCR, and TCRdb kept only the in-frame ones, dropping some. Found here are about 35,000 clones, approximately 80% of them singletons; the top ten hold approximately 15%. Here the sequenced sample was peripheral blood, taken before any cancer treatment. These receptor sequences come from a male donor aged 60 or over with stage III squamous cell lung carcinoma.

V and J are TRBV27 and TRBJ2-1; no reliable D call. CDR3 length: 13 amino acids. The V gene's germline CDR1 is MNHEY and CDR2 SMNVEV (reference sequence). Deletions cut 4 bases from V and 0 bases from J, with 4 bases between. For the CDR3, the DNA is TGTGCCAGCAGTTATCGCTCCTACAATGAGCAGTTCTTC. This sequence encodes CASSYRSYNEQFF.

The chain combines TRBV2 with TRBJ2-1, with D uncertain. The CDR3 length is 15 residues. V lost 3 bases and J lost 1, with 10 bases in between. The germline V gene encodes CDR1 SNHLY and CDR2 FYNNEI. CDR3 loop: CASSDWAQSYNEQFF. The CDR3 nucleotides are TGTGCCAGCAGTGACTGGGCGCAATCCTACAATGAGCAGTTCTTC.

This chain links TRBV18 with TRBJ1-1; 10 bases map to TRBD1. The germline gives CDR1 KGHSH, CDR2 LQKENI. The trim removed 5 bases at V and 3 bases at J, leaving 0 bases unmatched. The CDR3 loop spans 13 amino acids. This CDR3 is CASSGTGDTEAFF. The CDR3 bases are TGTGCCAGCTCAGGGACAGGGGACACTGAAGCTTTCTTT.

This clone turned up a few times. The CDR3 loop reads CASSSAGSRLSNQPQHF. The CDR3, as DNA: TGTGCCAGCAGTTCAGCAGGGTCGCGGTTGAGCAATCAGCCCCAGCATTTT. V is TRBV27 and J is TRBJ1-5; D is perhaps TRBD1 (5 bases). CDR3 length: 17 amino acids. CDR1 is MNHEY and CDR2 is SMNVEV in the germline V gene (reference sequence). V lost 4 bases and J lost 1, with 17 bases in between.

The chain is built from TRBV7-6 and TRBJ2-7; D unclear. This CDR3 has 13 amino acids. V lost 5 bases to trimming and J lost 2 bases, with 10 bases between them. Germline V gives CDR1 SGHVS, CDR2 FNYEAQ. The CDR3: CASSLTPTYEQYF. The DNA of the CDR3 is TGTGCCAGCAGCCTCACTCCGACCTACGAGCAGTACTTC.

CDR3 sequence (DNA): TGTGCCAGCAGCCTAAGACAGGCCACAGATACGCAGTATTTT. It translates to CASSLRQATDTQYF. This sequence joins TRBV2 and TRBJ2-3, with D possibly TRBD1 on 6 matching bases. CDR1 is SNHLY, CDR2 FYNNEI, per germline. The CDR3 is made up of 14 amino acids. Deletions cut 6 bases from V and 2 bases from J, with 12 bases between.

J is TRBJ2-4 and V is TRBV7-2; 10 bases line up with TRBD2. Germline V CDR1 and CDR2: SGHTA, FQGNSA. The length of the CDR3 is 14 residues. V shed 2 bases and J 8 bases; nucleotides not matched to a gene: 3. CDR3 amino acids: CASSLSGGGDIQYF. CDR3 bases: TGTGCCAGCAGCTTAAGCGGGGGGGGAGACATTCAGTACTTC.

The chain is built from TRBV7-9 and TRBJ1-1, with TRBD1 identical over 7 bases. CDR3 length equals 15 residues. CDR1 and CDR2 from the germline V gene are SEHNR and FQNEAQ (reference sequence). V was pared by 6 bases and J by 4 bases, with 11 bases of the junction left unmatched. The CDR3 sequence is CASSLRQGGSTEAFF. The CDR3 bases are TGTGCCAGCAGTCTTCGACAGGGTGGGAGCACTGAAGCTTTCTTT.

The chain recombines TRBV18 with TRBJ1-1, with D possibly matching TRBD1 (5 bases). V lost 3 bases and J 5 bases, leaving 13 bases between the germline ends. The CDR3 length is 14 residues. Per the germline V gene, CDR1 is KGHSH and CDR2 is LQKENI. CDR3 protein: CASSPSKGVTEAFF. The CDR3 region has the DNA TGTGCCAGCTCACCCTCTAAAGGGGTTACTGAAGCTTTCTTT.

This sequence joins TRBV4-2 and TRBJ2-6; 12 bases agree with TRBD2. The CDR3 spans 18 residues. With 4 bases clipped from V and 4 bases from J, the junction kept 8 bases outside the gene matches. Germline V lookup: CDR1 LGHNA, CDR2 YNFKEQ. The CDR3 DNA reads as TGTGCCAGCAGCCCTCTAGCGGGAGGGGGTTCCGGGGCCAACGTCCTGACTTTC. Amino acid sequence: CASSPLAGGGSGANVLTF.

The chain carries TRBV13 and TRBJ2-5; 7 positions agree with TRBD1. V dropped 5 bases and J dropped 5; count of bases not matched to a gene: 11. In germline, CDR1 is PRHDT, CDR2 FYEKMQ (reference sequence). The CDR3 is 15 amino acids. The chain's CDR3 is CASSRRTGGIETQYF. The CDR3 region has the DNA TGTGCCAGCAGCCGAAGGACAGGAGGCATTGAGACCCAGTACTTC. The variable domain in full, with the rest retrieved from reference TRBV13 and TRBJ2-5, is AAGVIQSPRHLIKEKRETATLKCYPIPRHDTVYWYQQGPGQDPQFLISFYEKMQSDKGSIPDRFSAQQFSDYHSELNMSSLELGDSALYFCASSRRTGGIETQYFGPGTRLLVL.

V is TRBV5-1 and J is TRBJ1-1, with D tentatively TRBD1 (6 bases). V lost 1 base, J lost 3 bases, and 10 bases lay in between. The CDR3 runs 14 residues. Germline assignment: CDR1 SGHRS and CDR2 YFSETQ. CDR3 sequence (DNA): TGCGCCAGCAGCTTGCCAGGGGAGTACACTGAAGCTTTCTTT. Translating gives CASSLPGEYTEAFF.

In the case of this clone: An end of the junction differs from the germline gene, which may be a read error. This chain connects TRBV19 to TRBJ1-1; 7 bases are shared with TRBD1. There are 13 residues in the CDR3. CDR1 is LNHDA, CDR2 SQIVND, per germline (reference sequence). CDR3 loop: CASSVDRDTEAFF. The CDR3, as DNA: TGTGCCAGTAGTGTAGACAGGGACACTGAAGCTTTCTTT.

The chain carries TRBV2 and TRBJ1-4; D is unclear. The CDR3 has 14 residues. The V and J ends lost 6 bases and 0 bases respectively, with 8 bases between them. The V gene's germline CDR1 is SNHLY and CDR2 FYNNEI. CDR3 DNA: TGTGCCAGCAGCCGGCTAACAACTAATGAAAAACTGTTTTTT. This encodes CASSRLTTNEKLFF.

The rearrangement joins TRBV4-2 to TRBJ2-1; D remains ambiguous. With 7 bases removed from V and 1 base from J, the gap between germline ends came to 11 bases. This CDR3 has 14 residues. In germline, CDR1 is LGHNA, CDR2 YNFKEQ. CDR3 in DNA: TGTGCCAGCAATAAAAGGGCTTCCTACAATGAGCAGTTCTTC. Translating it yields CASNKRASYNEQFF.

This clone occurred once. This chain joins TRBV6-5 and TRBJ2-7; D unclear. Trimming cost V 0 bases and J 2 bases, with 11 bases left between them. Germline-derived CDR1 and CDR2 are MNHEY and SVGAGI. The CDR3 is made up of 15 amino acids. The CDR3 is CASSYSRVPTYEQYF. DNA for the CDR3: TGTGCCAGCAGTTACTCTAGGGTACCAACCTACGAGCAGTACTTC.

This clone was seen only once. V usage is TRBV6-5 and J usage is TRBJ2-6, with 9 bases fitting TRBD1. Germline trimming cut 11 bases from V and 1 base from J; bases unmatched to any gene: 6. The CDR3 extends over 15 amino acids. Germline lookup yields CDR1 MNHEY and CDR2 SVGAGI. CDR3 residues: CAAGDRVSGANVLTF. The CDR3 DNA reads as TGTGCCGCGGGGGACAGGGTTTCTGGGGCCAACGTCCTGACTTTC.

V is TRBV5-1 and J is TRBJ2-1; D not resolved. Trimming removed 4 bases at V and 10 bases at J, with 9 bases between. This CDR3 is built from 11 residues. Germline CDR1 reads SGHRS; CDR2 reads YFSETQ. The CDR3 reads CASSLSNEQFF. The CDR3, as DNA: TGCGCCAGCAGCCTTTCGAACGAGCAGTTCTTC.

CDR3 amino acids: CASSLEGTTNTEAFF. CDR3 coding DNA: TGTGCCAGCAGCTTGGAGGGGACAACGAACACTGAAGCTTTCTTT. The chain recombines TRBV5-4 with TRBJ1-1; D is perhaps TRBD1 (6 bases). The CDR3 loop spans 15 amino acids. V gave up 0 bases and J gave up 1 base, with 10 bases separating them. CDR1 SGHNT and CDR2 YYREEE come from the germline V gene (reference sequence).

The CDR3 region is CASSPGTGVTEAFF. CDR3 coding DNA: TGTGCCAGCTCACCAGGTACGGGGGTCACTGAAGCTTTCTTT. The gene calls are TRBV18 and TRBJ1-1; TRBD1 might be the D (5 bases). The CDR3 loop spans 14 amino acids. With 2 bases removed from V and 4 bases from J, the gap between germline ends came to 11 bases. Germline CDR1 is KGHSH and CDR2 is LQKENI.